These T cell receptor beta chains were read from a single sample in a study of blood T cell repertoires in COVID-19. Sequencing was performed with immunoSEQ multiplex PCR; in TCRdb, only in-frame clones are kept and a portion is missing. Seen here are 90,000 to 130,000 clones, roughly 84% observed once, and the top ten hold 0.8% to 0.9%. Material: peripheral blood. All receptors derive from a woman between 65 and 79 years old with acute or convalescent COVID-19. CDR3s include the opening cysteine and the closing phenylalanine or tryptophan. D genes are given only for firm matches. Only some rows state a clone size, as once, few, many or a class for expanded clones.

V gene	D gene	J gene	clone size	CDR3 length	CDR3 protein	CDR3 DNA
TRBV10-3	NA	TRBJ2-1	NA	12	CAITAGTNEQFF	TGTGCCATCACTGCGGGGACCAATGAGCAGTTCTTC
TRBV15	NA	TRBJ1-6	NA	15	CATSRQQGYNSPLHF	TGTGCCACCAGCAGACAACAGGGCTATAATTCACCCCTCCACTTT
TRBV4-1	TRBD2	TRBJ2-1	NA	19	CASSQDGLAGVNSYNEQFF	TGCGCCAGCAGCCAAGATGGGCTAGCGGGAGTGAATTCCTACAATGAGCAGTTCTTC
TRBV5-5	NA	TRBJ2-3	NA	13	CASSFHYTDTQYF	TGTGCCAGCAGCTTCCACTACACAGATACGCAGTATTTT
TRBV9	TRBD1	TRBJ1-1	NA	14	CASSVRDRGAEAFF	TGTGCCAGCAGCGTGAGGGACAGGGGAGCTGAAGCTTTCTTT
TRBV6-2/TRBV6-3	TRBD2	TRBJ2-7	NA	17	CASSYSLSGLAGYEQYF	TGTGCCAGCAGTTACTCCCTCTCCGGACTAGCGGGCTACGAGCAGTACTTC
TRBV10-1	NA	TRBJ1-6	few	13	CASPLTGYSPLHF	TGCGCCAGCCCGTTGACAGGCTATTCACCCCTCCACTTT
TRBV2	TRBD2	TRBJ2-3	NA	14	CASSEGLATDTQYF	TGTGCCAGCAGTGAAGGACTAGCGACAGATACGCAGTATTTT
TRBV10-3	TRBD2	TRBJ2-1	NA	15	CAIGTSGGLYNEQFF	TGTGCCATCGGGACTAGCGGGGGCCTTTACAATGAGCAGTTCTTC
TRBV9	NA	TRBJ1-5	NA	12	CASSTGVQPQHF	TGTGCCAGCAGCACCGGAGTCCAGCCCCAGCATTTT
TRBV7-2	TRBD2	TRBJ2-1	NA	17	CASSPHSGGASYNEQFF	TGTGCCAGCAGCCCACACAGCGGGGGGGCCTCCTACAATGAGCAGTTCTTC
TRBV6-2/TRBV6-3	TRBD1	TRBJ2-7	NA	16	CASSSLLRGQSYEQYF	TGTGCCAGCAGTTCCCTCCTACGGGGACAGTCCTACGAGCAGTACTTC
TRBV5-1	NA	TRBJ1-6	NA	15	CASSSVSGDGSPLHF	TGCGCCAGCAGCTCCGTCTCCGGGGATGGGTCACCCCTCCACTTT
TRBV2	NA	TRBJ1-2	NA	14	CASSESLRALGMTF	TGTGCCAGCAGTGAATCCCTGCGGGCTTTGGGGATGACCTTC
TRBV20-1	NA	TRBJ2-5	once	11	CSARDLETQYF	TGCAGTGCTAGAGATCTAGAGACCCAGTACTTC
TRBV2	TRBD2	TRBJ2-1	NA	14	CASTRTSTEDEQFF	TGTGCCAGCACTAGGACTAGCACTGAAGATGAGCAGTTCTTC
TRBV5-8	NA	TRBJ1-1	NA	14	CASSFRVRSTEAFF	TGTGCCAGCAGCTTCCGGGTTAGGAGCACTGAAGCTTTCTTT
TRBV5-6	TRBD1	TRBJ1-1	NA	14	CASSLRPGGTEAFF	TGTGCCAGCAGTTTGAGGCCAGGGGGCACTGAAGCTTTCTTT
TRBV7-8	TRBD1	TRBJ1-6	NA	14	CASRSGQRNSPLHF	TGTGCCAGCAGGTCGGGACAGCGAAATTCACCCCTCCACTTT
TRBV19	TRBD2	TRBJ2-5	once	13	CASSRGGEETQYF	TGTGCCAGTAGTCGGGGGGGAGAGGAGACCCAGTACTTC
TRBV7-9	NA	TRBJ2-2	NA	16	CASSLGLAANTGELFF	TGTGCCAGCAGCTTAGGTCTAGCCGCGAACACCGGGGAGCTGTTTTTT
TRBV27	TRBD2	TRBJ2-7	NA	17	CASSLVAGGLLPYEQYF	TGTGCCAGCAGTTTAGTAGCGGGAGGCCTCTTACCCTACGAGCAGTACTTC
TRBV6-1	NA	TRBJ2-7	NA	14	CASSETTGSGEQYF	TGTGCCAGCAGTGAAACGACAGGTTCGGGAGAGCAGTACTTC
TRBV3-1/TRBV3-2	NA	TRBJ1-1	NA	13	CASSQVTVTEAFF	TGTGCCAGCAGCCAAGTAACAGTAACTGAAGCTTTCTTT
TRBV29-1	NA	TRBJ2-6	few	15	CSVQSVRTGANVLTF	TGCAGCGTTCAATCTGTCAGGACTGGGGCCAACGTCCTGACTTTC
TRBV5-1	TRBD2	TRBJ2-1	few	16	CASSLETSGGWGEQFF	TGCGCCAGCAGCTTGGAAACTAGCGGGGGATGGGGTGAGCAGTTCTTC
TRBV5-8	NA	TRBJ1-3	few	13	CASSLTPGNTIYF	TGTGCCAGCAGCTTAACACCAGGAAACACCATATATTTT
TRBV6-1	TRBD1	TRBJ1-4	NA	14	CASSGTGGVEKLFF	TGTGCCAGCAGTGGTACAGGGGGCGTTGAAAAACTGTTTTTT
TRBV6-4	TRBD2	TRBJ2-3	NA	15	CASSLAGGSTNTQYF	TGTGCCAGCAGTTTAGCGGGAGGGAGCACGAATACGCAGTATTTT
TRBV27	NA	TRBJ1-1	few	14	CASSPGPLNTEAFF	TGTGCCAGCAGCCCAGGGCCCCTGAACACTGAAGCTTTCTTT
TRBV6-1	NA	TRBJ1-4	NA	14	CASSGTASNEKLFF	TGTGCCAGCAGTGGGACAGCCTCTAATGAAAAACTGTTTTTT
TRBV9	NA	TRBJ2-1	NA	15	CASSALNLPGDEQFF	TGTGCCAGCAGCGCTCTGAACCTTCCAGGGGATGAGCAGTTCTTC
TRBV9	NA	TRBJ2-7	few	15	CASSVVRDTPYEQYF	TGTGCCAGCAGCGTAGTAAGGGACACGCCCTACGAGCAGTACTTC